Below, 14 T cell receptor beta chains from the same sample are listed, as sequenced in a study of shared clonotypes between healthy human individuals. The protocol was immunoSEQ multiplex PCR, while the TCRdb copy is restricted to in-frame clones and leaves out a portion. Found here are millions of clones, about 93% of them singletons; the top ten hold over 1.5%. CD45RO-negative CD8 cells positively selected for CCR7 made up the naive population, which excluded terminally differentiated effector memory CD45RA+ cells. Sequencing was performed on naive CD8+ T cells from PBMCs. These receptors all stem from a young man in good health. Some clones in this sample may be carry-over from other donors' samples.

This rearrangement joins TRBV28 to TRBJ2-7; 10 bases map to TRBD2. Losses at the gene ends were 6 bases for V and 1 base for J; bases not matched to a gene: 9. The CDR3 has 16 amino acids. CDR1 and CDR2 from the germline V gene are MDHEN and SYDVKM. CDR3 residues: CASRPLALAGSYEQYF. In nucleotides, the CDR3 is TGTGCCAGCAGGCCTCTGGCACTAGCGGGGTCCTACGAGCAGTACTTC.

The rearrangement joins TRBV28 to TRBJ2-2, with D unclear. Germline V gives CDR1 MDHEN, CDR2 SYDVKM. The V and J ends lost 5 bases and 6 bases respectively, with 10 bases between them. The CDR3 has 13 residues. This chain's CDR3 is CASSPTTPGELFF. CDR3 bases: TGTGCCAGCAGTCCCACTACGCCCGGGGAGCTGTTTTTT.

This chain links TRBV25-1 with TRBJ1-1; a weak D match, TRBD1 (5 bases). Germline CDR1 MGHDK, CDR2 SYGVNS. The V end was cut by 7 bases, the J end by 3 bases, with 15 bases between. The length of the CDR3 is 14 residues. The CDR3: CASIKGEYDTEAFF. The CDR3 bases are TGTGCCAGCATAAAAGGGGAATATGACACTGAAGCTTTCTTT.

The V call is TRBV27, the J call TRBJ1-1; the D is unclear. Trimming stripped 5 bases from V and 7 bases from J, with 11 bases between. There are 12 residues in the CDR3. CDR1 is MNHEY, CDR2 SMNVEV, per germline (reference sequence). CDR3 sequence reads: CASSGRQNEAFF. In DNA, the CDR3 is TGTGCCAGCAGTGGCCGTCAGAATGAAGCTTTCTTT.

In this sample, this clone turned up a few times. This chain joins TRBV5-6 and TRBJ1-1; D ambiguous. Germline V CDR1 and CDR2: SGHDT, YYEEEE. V gave up 1 base and J gave up 3 bases, with 10 bases separating them. This CDR3 contains 14 residues. The CDR3 DNA is TGTGCCAGCAGCTTGCTAAGCCTCTACACTGAAGCTTTCTTT. This codes for CASSLLSLYTEAFF.

This clone has a single count. The chain recombines TRBV9 with TRBJ2-5, with D possibly TRBD2 on 6 matching bases. V lost 3 bases, J lost 2 bases, and 20 bases lay in between. Germline values: CDR1 SGDLS, CDR2 YYNGEE. The CDR3 totals 17 residues. CDR3 sequence (DNA): TGTGCCAGCAGCGCCGACGGAGGGATAGCGAAACAAGAGACCCAGTACTTC. Its protein is CASSADGGIAKQETQYF.

This clone appeared once. The chain combines TRBV2 with TRBJ2-3; D is unresolved. CDR1 is SNHLY, CDR2 FYNNEI, per germline. Trimming stripped 2 bases from V and 2 bases from J, with 11 bases between. CDR3 length equals 15 residues. The CDR3 spells CASSELSTTTDTQYF. For the CDR3, the DNA is TGTGCCAGCAGTGAATTGTCTACCACCACAGATACGCAGTATTTT.

The genes are TRBV6-5 and TRBJ2-7; 7 bases align to TRBD1. Germline V gene data show CDR1 as MNHEY and CDR2 as SVGAGI. J gave up 6 bases and V 0 bases, and 8 bases lay outside the gene matches. This CDR3 is built from 15 residues. In DNA, the CDR3 is TGTGCCAGCAGTTACTCGACTACAGGGGCGTCCGAGCAGTACTTC. It yields the protein CASSYSTTGASEQYF.

The CDR3 sequence is CASSLDRAGNTEAFF. As DNA, the CDR3 is TGTGCCAGCAGCTTAGATCGGGCGGGGAACACTGAAGCTTTCTTT. This sequence joins TRBV11-1 and TRBJ1-1; D gene unclear. CDR3 size: 15 residues. V was trimmed by 1 base and J by 1 base, leaving 10 bases between them. Germline CDR1 is SGHAT and CDR2 is FQDESV (reference sequence).

The genes are TRBV7-6 and TRBJ2-1; no clear D. V was pared by 1 base and J by 2 bases, with 9 bases between. CDR3 length: 15 amino acids. Germline CDR1 and CDR2: SGHVS and FNYEAQ. CDR3 region: CASSLDRSTYNEQFF. CDR3 nucleotide sequence: TGTGCCAGCAGCTTAGATCGGTCCACCTACAATGAGCAGTTCTTC.

The V call is TRBV27, the J call TRBJ2-1, with 8 positions matching TRBD1. J was trimmed by 10 bases and V by 4 bases; bases with no gene match: 12. Germline CDR1 MNHEY, CDR2 SMNVEV (reference sequence). This CDR3 has 15 residues. The CDR3 spells CASSSAQGALPEQFF. The CDR3 nucleotides are TGTGCCAGCAGTTCCGCGCAGGGGGCATTGCCCGAGCAGTTCTTC.

The chain joins TRBV7-8 to TRBJ2-3; no definite D call. This CDR3 has 13 residues. In germline, CDR1 is SGHVS, CDR2 FQNEAQ. Trimming cost V 2 bases and J 2 bases, with 5 bases left between them. The CDR3 DNA reads as TGTGCCAGCAGCTTAATGGACACAGATACGCAGTATTTT. Translated: CASSLMDTDTQYF. The variable domain in full, with the rest retrieved from reference TRBV7-8 and TRBJ2-3, is GAGVSQSPRYKVAKRGQDVALRCDPISGHVSLFWYQQALGQGPEFLTYFQNEAQLDKSGLPSDRFFAERPEGSVSTLKIQRTQQEDSAVYLCASSLMDTDTQYFGPGTRLTVL.

The chain recombines TRBV11-2 with TRBJ1-2; no definite D call. This CDR3 is built from 14 residues. Trimming left V 0 bases short and J 3 bases short, with 8 bases between. In germline, CDR1 is SGHAT, CDR2 FQNNGV. CDR3 sequence: CASSLDGSDYGYTF. The CDR3 DNA sequence: TGTGCCAGCAGCTTAGACGGCAGCGACTATGGCTACACCTTC.

This clone was counted a single time. The genes are TRBV28 and TRBJ2-7; D is uncertain. The CDR3 extends over 13 amino acids. V was clipped by 2 bases and J by 2 bases, with 7 bases between them. Germline CDR1 reads MDHEN; CDR2 reads SYDVKM. This chain's CDR3 is CASSLDLAYEQYF. CDR3 DNA sequence: TGTGCCAGCAGTTTAGACCTGGCCTACGAGCAGTACTTC.